This T cell receptor (beta chain) was identified in a study of vaccination and CD4 T cells after COVID-19. The wider study: Post-COVID samples had a sampling time that fell a median around 100 days after diagnosis (range 35 to 161). Post-vaccine sample collection happened at a median of around 77 days after dose two, ranging 14 to 241.

Researchers used the Oncomine TCR Beta short-read assay to sequence DNA from cultured CD4+ T cells. TCRdb processed the PCR reads anew with MiXCR; each CDR3 protein has one entry. In the table there are almost 20,000 distinct CDR3 sequences, about 52% of which are singletons. About this clonotype: Its antigen is not known.

Treatment of the sample: approximately nine-day PBMC culture with coronavirus spike peptide pools or control peptides (ViraFEST assay). Via ViraFEST, peptide pools expanded antigen-specific T cells before TCR sequencing. The CDR3 runs to 16 residues. J was trimmed by 7 bases and V by 5 bases; bases with no gene match: 8. The sample comprised CD4+ T cells from blood, cultured in vitro. The V gene is TRBV12-3 or TRBV12-4, the J gene TRBJ1-6; TRBD1 matches at 10 bases. The sequence derives from a human donor who had recovered from COVID-19. The CDR3 region is CASSTRMTGGNSPLHF. As DNA, the CDR3 is TGTGCCAGCAGTACCCGCATGACAGGGGGCAATTCACCCCTCCACTTT.